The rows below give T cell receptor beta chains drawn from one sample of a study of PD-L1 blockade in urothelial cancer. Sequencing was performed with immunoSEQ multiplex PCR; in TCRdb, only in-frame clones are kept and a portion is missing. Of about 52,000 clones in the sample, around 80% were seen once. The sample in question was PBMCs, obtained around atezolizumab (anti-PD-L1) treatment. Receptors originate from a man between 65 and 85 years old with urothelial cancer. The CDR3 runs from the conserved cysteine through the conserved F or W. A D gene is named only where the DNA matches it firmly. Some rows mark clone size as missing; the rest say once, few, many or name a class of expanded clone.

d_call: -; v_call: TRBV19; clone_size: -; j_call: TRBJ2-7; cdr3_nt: TGTGCCAGTAGTATAGCTAGGTTCTACGAGCAGTACTTC; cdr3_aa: CASSIARFYEQYF
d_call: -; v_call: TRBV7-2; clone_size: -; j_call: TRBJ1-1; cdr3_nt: TGTGCCAGCAGCCCTACTTCAGGGTTCACTGAAGCTTTCTTT; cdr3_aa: CASSPTSGFTEAFF
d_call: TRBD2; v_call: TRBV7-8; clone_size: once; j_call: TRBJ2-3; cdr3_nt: TGTGCCAGCAGCTCTCGGGGGGGCAACACAGATACGCAGTATTTT; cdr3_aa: CASSSRGGNTDTQYF
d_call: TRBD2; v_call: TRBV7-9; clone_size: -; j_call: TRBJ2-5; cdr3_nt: TGTGCCAGCACCCCGGGAGGCCTACAAGAGACCCAGTACTTC; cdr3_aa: CASTPGGLQETQYF
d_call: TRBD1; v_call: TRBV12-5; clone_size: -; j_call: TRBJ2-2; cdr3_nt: TGTGCTAGTGGCACAGGGGATCACGGGGAGCTGTTTTTT; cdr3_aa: CASGTGDHGELFF
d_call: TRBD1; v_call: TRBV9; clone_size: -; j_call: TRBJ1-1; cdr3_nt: TGTGCCAGCAGACCGGGACAGACAGCTAACACTGAAGCTTTCTTT; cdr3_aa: CASRPGQTANTEAFF
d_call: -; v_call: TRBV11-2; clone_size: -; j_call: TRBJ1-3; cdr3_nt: TGTGCCAGCAGCTCGCTAAGGGCGGGAGCTGGAAACACCATATATTTT; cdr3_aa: CASSSLRAGAGNTIYF
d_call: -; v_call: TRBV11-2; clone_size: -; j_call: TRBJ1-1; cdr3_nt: TGTGCCAGCAGTTACACCCGGGACACTGAAGCTTTCTTT; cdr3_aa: CASSYTRDTEAFF
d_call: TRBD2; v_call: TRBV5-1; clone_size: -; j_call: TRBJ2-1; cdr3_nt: TGCGCCAGCAGCAAACCGGGACTAGCGGGAGGGCCTGGGTCCTACAATGAGCAGTTCTTC; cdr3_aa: CASSKPGLAGGPGSYNEQFF
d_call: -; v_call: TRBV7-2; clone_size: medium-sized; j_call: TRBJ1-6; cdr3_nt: TGTGCCAGCAGCTTAGCGATGGGGCTATCGGGACCCCTCCACTTT; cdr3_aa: CASSLAMGLSGPLHF
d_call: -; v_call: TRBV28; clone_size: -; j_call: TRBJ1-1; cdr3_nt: TGTGCCAGCAGTCTAGAGTCTGAAGCTTTCTTT; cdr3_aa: CASSLESEAFF
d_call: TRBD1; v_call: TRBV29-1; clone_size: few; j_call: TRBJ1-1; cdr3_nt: TGCAGCGTTGAAGATCGTGGCAGGGGGTACACTGAAGCTTTCTTT; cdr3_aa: CSVEDRGRGYTEAFF
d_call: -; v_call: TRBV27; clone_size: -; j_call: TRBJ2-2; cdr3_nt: TGTGCCAGCAGTTCCTCCACCGGGGAGCTGTTTTTT; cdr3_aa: CASSSSTGELFF
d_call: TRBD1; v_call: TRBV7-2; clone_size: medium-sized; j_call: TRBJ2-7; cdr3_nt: TGTGCCAGCAGCTCCAGGACAGGGAGCTACGAGCAGTACTTC; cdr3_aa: CASSSRTGSYEQYF
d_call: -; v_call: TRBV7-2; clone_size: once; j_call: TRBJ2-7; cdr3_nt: TGTGCCAGCAGCCCCCCCCCACAGGGTAGCTACGAGCAGTACTTC; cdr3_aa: CASSPPPQGSYEQYF
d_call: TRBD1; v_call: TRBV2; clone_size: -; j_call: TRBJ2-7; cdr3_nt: TGTGCCAGCAGCGAGACAGGGCGGTTCGTCGAGCAGTACTTC; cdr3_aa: CASSETGRFVEQYF
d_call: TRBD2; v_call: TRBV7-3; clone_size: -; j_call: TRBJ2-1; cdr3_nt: TGTGCCAGCAGCCCGCAGGGACTAGCGGGATACTCCTACAATGAGCAGTTCTTC; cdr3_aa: CASSPQGLAGYSYNEQFF
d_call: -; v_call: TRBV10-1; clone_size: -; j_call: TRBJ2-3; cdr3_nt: TGCGCCAGCAGGGGGGGAACAGGTACAGATACGCAGTATTTT; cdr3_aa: CASRGGTGTDTQYF
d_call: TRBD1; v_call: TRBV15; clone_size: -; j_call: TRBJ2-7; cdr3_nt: TGTGCCACCAGCAGAGAGCAGGGGGAGACCTACGAGCAGTACTTC; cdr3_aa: CATSREQGETYEQYF
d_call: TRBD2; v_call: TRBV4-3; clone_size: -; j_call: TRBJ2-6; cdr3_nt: TGCGCCAGCAGCCCGGGACTAGCGGGGGGTAGCTCTGGGGCCAACGTCCTGACTTTC; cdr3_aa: CASSPGLAGGSSGANVLTF
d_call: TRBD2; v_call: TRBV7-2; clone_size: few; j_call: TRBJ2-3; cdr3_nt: TGTGCCAGCAGCTTAGTACCAGGGAGGGGAGATACGCAGTATTTT; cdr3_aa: CASSLVPGRGDTQYF
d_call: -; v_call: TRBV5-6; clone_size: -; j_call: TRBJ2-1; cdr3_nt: TGTGCCAGCAGCCTGCAGGGGTATGAGCAGTTCTTC; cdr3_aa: CASSLQGYEQFF
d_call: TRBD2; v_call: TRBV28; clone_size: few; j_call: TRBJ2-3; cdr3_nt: TGTGCCAGCAGTTTGGGAGGGGTGCCCACAGATACGCAGTATTTT; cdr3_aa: CASSLGGVPTDTQYF
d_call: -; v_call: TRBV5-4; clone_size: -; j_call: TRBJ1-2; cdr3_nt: TGTGCCAGCAGCTTGGTTGGAGTCTCTGGCTACACCTTC; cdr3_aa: CASSLVGVSGYTF
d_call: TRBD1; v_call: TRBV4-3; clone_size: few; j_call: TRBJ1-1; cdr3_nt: TGCGCCAGGACAGGGGGACGGACTGAAGCTTTCTTT; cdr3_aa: CARTGGRTEAFF
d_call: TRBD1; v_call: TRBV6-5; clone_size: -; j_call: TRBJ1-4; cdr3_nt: TGTGCCAGCAGTCTTACAGGGGACCAGGGTGAAAAACTGTTTTTT; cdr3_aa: CASSLTGDQGEKLFF
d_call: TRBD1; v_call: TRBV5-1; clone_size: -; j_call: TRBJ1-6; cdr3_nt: TGCGCCAGCAGCCGATCTGACAGGGACCTCCACTTT; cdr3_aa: CASSRSDRDLHF
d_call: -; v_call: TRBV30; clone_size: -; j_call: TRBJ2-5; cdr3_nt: TGTGCCTGGAGTCAGGAGGGTGAAGAGACCCAGTACTTC; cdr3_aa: CAWSQEGEETQYF
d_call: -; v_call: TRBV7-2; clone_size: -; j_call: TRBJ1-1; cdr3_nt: TGTGCCAGCAGCTTAGCGGGCGTTGGGGCGAACACTGAAGCTTTCTTT; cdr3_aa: CASSLAGVGANTEAFF
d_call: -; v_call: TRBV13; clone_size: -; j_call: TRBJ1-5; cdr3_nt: TGTGCCAGCAGCTTAAGGTTGGGCCAGCCCCAGCATTTT; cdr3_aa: CASSLRLGQPQHF
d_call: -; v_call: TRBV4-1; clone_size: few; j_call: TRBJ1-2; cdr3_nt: TGCGCCAGCAGCCAAGATAGGCCCCCGGGATACAGAAGCTATGGCTACACCTTC; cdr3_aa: CASSQDRPPGYRSYGYTF
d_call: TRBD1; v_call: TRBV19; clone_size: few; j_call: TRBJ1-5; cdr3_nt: TGTGCCAGTAGTATTCAGGGCAGGGGGCCAGGGCAGCCCCAGCATTTT; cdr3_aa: CASSIQGRGPGQPQHF
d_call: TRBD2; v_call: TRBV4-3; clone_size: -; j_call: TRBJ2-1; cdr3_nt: TGCGCCAGCAGCCAAGCGGCTAGCGGGCCCTACAATGAGCAGTTCTTC; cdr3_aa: CASSQAASGPYNEQFF
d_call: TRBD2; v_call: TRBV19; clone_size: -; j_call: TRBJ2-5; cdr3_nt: TGTGCCAGTAGTATGGGGGGGAGACTGAAAGAGACCCAGTACTTC; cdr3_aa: CASSMGGRLKETQYF
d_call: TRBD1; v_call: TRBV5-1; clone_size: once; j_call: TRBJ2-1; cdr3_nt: TGCGCCAGCAGCCCCGGACAGGGGTCCCACAATGAGCAGTTCTTC; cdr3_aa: CASSPGQGSHNEQFF
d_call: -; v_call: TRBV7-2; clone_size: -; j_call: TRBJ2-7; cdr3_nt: TGTGCCAGCAGCCTGAGCTCCTACGAGCAGTACTTC; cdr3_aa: CASSLSSYEQYF
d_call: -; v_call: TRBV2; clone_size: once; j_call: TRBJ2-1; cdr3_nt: TGTGCCAGCATCCTACGCAATGAGCAGTTCTTC; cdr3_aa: CASILRNEQFF
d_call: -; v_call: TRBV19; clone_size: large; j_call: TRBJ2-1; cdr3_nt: TGTGCCACGACGGCGGGAAGAGTAAATGAGCAGTTCTTC; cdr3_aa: CATTAGRVNEQFF
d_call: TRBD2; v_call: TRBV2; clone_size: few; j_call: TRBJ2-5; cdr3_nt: TGTGCCAGCAGTGAACTAGCGGGAGGCCGACAAGAGACCCAGTACTTC; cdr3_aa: CASSELAGGRQETQYF
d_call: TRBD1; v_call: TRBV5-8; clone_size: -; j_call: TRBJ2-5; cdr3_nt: TGTGCCAGCAGCTTTGAGACAGGGAAGGAGACCCAGTACTTC; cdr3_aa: CASSFETGKETQYF
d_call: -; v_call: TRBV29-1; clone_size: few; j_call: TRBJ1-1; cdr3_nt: TGCAGCGTTGTTTCGACAGGCACTGTCGGTGAAGCTTTCTTT; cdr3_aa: CSVVSTGTVGEAFF
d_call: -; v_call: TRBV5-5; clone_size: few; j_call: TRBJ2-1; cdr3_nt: TGTGCCAGCAGGGCACGGTCCGGGGGAGACTACAATGAGCAGTTCTTC; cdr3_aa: CASRARSGGDYNEQFF
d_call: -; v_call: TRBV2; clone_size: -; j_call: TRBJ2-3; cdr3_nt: TGTGCCAGCAGGTTCCAGGGCGCAGATACGCAGTATTTT; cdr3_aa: CASRFQGADTQYF
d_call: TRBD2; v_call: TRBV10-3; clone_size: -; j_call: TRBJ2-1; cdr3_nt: TGTGCCATCAGCAATGTAGCGGGGCCGTACAATGAGCAGTTCTTC; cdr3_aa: CAISNVAGPYNEQFF
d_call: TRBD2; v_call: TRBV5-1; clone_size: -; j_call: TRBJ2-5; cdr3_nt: TGCGCCAGCACCACCGGGACTAGCGGCCCCCAAGAGACCCAGTACTTC; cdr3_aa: CASTTGTSGPQETQYF
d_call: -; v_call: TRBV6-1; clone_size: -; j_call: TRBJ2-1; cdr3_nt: TGTGCCAGCATGGACAGACCCAATGAGCAGTTCTTC; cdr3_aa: CASMDRPNEQFF